These 24 T cell receptor beta chains originate from one sample sequenced in a study of tumor-infiltrating lymphocytes in primary liver carcinoma. Constant-region priming of roughly 490 ng total RNA yielded TCR beta cDNA. ARM-PCR, slightly modified, supplied the TCR beta libraries through three nested multiplex PCR rounds. A C-beta reverse primer and TRBV1-TRBV30 forward primers served in each of the first two PCR rounds, at about 10 cycles apiece. TCRdb used MiXCR to reprocess the multiplex PCR reads, holding one entry per CDR3 protein. The table records 310,000 or so distinct CDR3 sequences, 58% of them present only once. Alongside blood RNA obtained from unsorted whole blood, germline DNA was also extracted. Material: peripheral blood. The receptors were sampled from a woman aged 25 to 39 with primary liver carcinoma and hepatitis B virus infection.

The rearrangement uses TRBV6-6 and TRBJ2-1, with 8 positions matching TRBD2. Germline V gene lookup returns CDR1 MNHNY and CDR2 SVGAGI (reference sequence). CDR3 length equals 14 residues. Trimming at V came to 10 bases and at J to 6 bases, leaving 11 bases not matched to a gene. CDR3 in amino acids: CATRAGGSGNEQFF. In DNA, the CDR3 is TGTGCCACCAGGGCGGGGGGTTCGGGCAATGAGCAGTTCTTC.

A remark on this clonotype: This may stem from a read error, because a much larger clone lies one nucleotide away. CDR3 sequence (DNA): TGCGCCAGCAGCCAAGATCTCGCGTATGAGCAGTTCTTC. Its translation is CASSQDLAYEQFF. V gene TRBV4-1 combines with J gene TRBJ2-1; D is undetermined. This CDR3 comprises 13 residues. Trimming removed 0 bases at V and 8 bases at J, with 8 bases between. Germline loops: CDR1 MGHRA, CDR2 YSYEKL.

Notes on this clonotype: A single base separates this from a much larger clone, so it may be a read error. This sequence joins TRBV6-1 and TRBJ2-5; perhaps D is TRBD1 or TRBD2 (5 bases each). The V end was cut by 2 bases, the J end by 5 bases, with 27 bases between. CDR3 length: 19 residues. Germline V gene data show CDR1 as MNHNS and CDR2 as SASEGT. The CDR3 loop reads CASSERFRSIGAARETQYF. The CDR3 DNA sequence: TGTGCCAGCAGTGAAAGGTTCCGTTCAATCGGGGCAGCACGGGAGACCCAGTACTTC.

A remark on this clonotype: A much larger clonotype is one base distant, so this may be a read error. The V and J genes are TRBV12-3 or TRBV12-4 and TRBJ2-2; maybe TRBD2 (6 bases). This CDR3 region has 16 residues. V lost 7 bases and J lost 3, with 18 bases in between. CDR3 sequence reads: CASKIGPSVDTGELFF. Written as DNA, the CDR3 is TGTGCCAGCAAGATCGGTCCTAGCGTGGACACCGGGGAGCTGTTTTTT.

As regards this clonotype: A much larger clonotype is one base distant, so this may be a read error. The chain uses TRBV13 and TRBJ2-6; 12 bases match TRBD1. From germline, CDR1 is PRHDT and CDR2 FYEKMQ (reference sequence). V lost 6 bases to trimming and J lost 2 bases; unmatched junction nucleotides: 8. The CDR3 is 18 residues long. CDR3 residues: CASRIRDRGLTGANVLTF. The CDR3 DNA is TGTGCCAGCAGAATCCGGGACAGGGGGCTTACTGGGGCCAACGTCCTGACTTTC.

CDR3 sequence reads: CASTSPDSLRVTQYF. CDR3 DNA: TGTGCCAGCACCTCTCCCGACAGTCTGCGGGTTACGCAGTATTTT. The rearrangement joins TRBV6-1 to TRBJ2-3, with D tentatively TRBD1 or TRBD2 (5 bases each). This CDR3 is 15 amino acids long. Germline-derived CDR1 and CDR2 are MNHNS and SASEGT. Trimming took off 7 bases at V and 8 bases at J, with 22 bases between the two ends.

Comments on this clonotype: A read error is possible here, since a much larger clone lies one base away. The chain couples TRBV12-3 or TRBV12-4 to TRBJ2-5; D possibly corresponds to TRBD1 (5 bases). The CDR3 sequence is 13 residues long. CDR3 in DNA: TGTGTCAGCAGTTCAGGGATGGTGGAGACCCAGTACTTC. This sequence encodes CVSSSGMVETQYF.

Remarks on this clonotype: This clone may be a read error of a much larger clone one base away. V gene TRBV29-1 combines with J gene TRBJ1-2, with a tentative D call TRBD1 (6 bases). CDR3 size: 12 residues. Germline V gene sequence: CDR1 SQVTM, CDR2 ANQGSEA. Trimming cost V 3 bases and J 7 bases, with 12 bases left between them. CDR3 amino acids: CSVDTGAGGYTF. The CDR3 DNA reads as TGCAGCGTTGACACGGGGGCGGGTGGCTACACCTTC.

This clonotype was counted a single time. It is likely a read error, because the conserved phenylalanine at the end of the CDR3 is missing. CDR3 coding DNA: TGCAGTGTAGCGGGAGGGGTCCAAGAGACCCAGTACTTA. It translates to CSVAGGVQETQYL. The chain is built from TRBV29-1 and TRBJ2-5, with 11 bases fitting TRBD2. Germline-derived CDR1 and CDR2 are SQVTM and ANQGSEA. This CDR3 comprises 13 residues.

The chain combines TRBV12-5 with TRBJ2-1; D gene unclear. CDR1 and CDR2 (germline): LGHNT, FRNRAP. V gave up 3 bases and J gave up 12 bases, with 12 bases separating them. The CDR3 length is 12 residues. The CDR3: CASGLINGRQFF. Written as DNA, the CDR3 is TGTGCTAGTGGTTTAATCAACGGGCGGCAGTTCTTC.

This clonotype was counted only a few times. The DNA for the CDR3 is TGTGCCAGCAGCCCGGGGACTAGCGGGAGGGCCGGGTCCTACAATGAGCAGTTCTTC. Amino acids: CASSPGTSGRAGSYNEQFF. The rearrangement joins TRBV7-8 to TRBJ2-1; 16 bases map to TRBD2. CDR1 and CDR2 from the germline V gene are SGHVS and FQNEAQ. V was pared by 5 bases and J by 1 base, with 8 bases of the junction left unmatched. This CDR3 has 19 amino acids. The full variable domain, its missing parts supplied by reference TRBV7-8 and TRBJ2-1, is GAGVSQSPRYKVAKRGQDVALRCDPISGHVSLFWYQQALGQGPEFLTYFQNEAQLDKSGLPSDRFFAERPEGSVSTLKIQRTQQEDSAVYLCASSPGTSGRAGSYNEQFFGPGTRLTVL.

This clonotype has only one observation. The junction shows a germline mismatch at one end, possibly a read error. The chain uses TRBV29-1 and TRBJ2-5; D perhaps matches TRBD2 (5 bases). The germline gives CDR1 SQVTM, CDR2 ANQGSEA. The CDR3 sequence is 15 residues long. This CDR3 is CSVTGGALSQETQCF. DNA of the CDR3: TGCAGCGTTACCGGAGGAGCCCTTTCGCAAGAGACCCAGTGCTTC.

This clonotype was found a few times. Its ends do not fully match the called genes, so a read error is possible. The rearrangement links TRBV30 to TRBJ2-1; the D gene is possibly TRBD1 (6 bases). CDR3 size: 14 residues. CDR1 GTSNPN and CDR2 SVGIG come from the germline V gene (reference sequence). CDR3 region: CAWRDSVSYNEQFF. The CDR3 nucleotides are TGTGCCTGGAGGGACAGCGTCTCCTACAATGAGCAGTTTTTC.

This chain connects TRBV28 to TRBJ1-5, with D uncertain. This CDR3 spans 15 amino acids. Germline V gives CDR1 MDHEN, CDR2 SYDVKM. Trimming removed 5 bases from V and 4 bases from J, with 15 bases in between. The DNA of the CDR3 is TGTGCCAGCAGTCCTTCAGGCTGGGGAAATCAGCCCCAGCATTTT. It is translated as CASSPSGWGNQPQHF.

This clonotype was seen ten or more times. This chain links TRBV7-8 with TRBJ2-5; the D is unclear. This CDR3 is built from 13 residues. V lost 2 bases, J lost 4 bases, and 8 bases lay in between. Germline V gene sequence: CDR1 SGHVS, CDR2 FQNEAQ. CDR3 protein: CASSLSAGETQYF. DNA for the CDR3: TGTGCCAGCAGCTTAAGTGCAGGAGAGACCCAGTACTTC.

This clonotype was counted between two and nine times. This may be a read error, as it is one base from a much larger clone. The chain is built from TRBV11-2 and TRBJ2-5, with D uncertain. Germline V gives CDR1 SGHAT, CDR2 FQNNGV. CDR3 length: 14 residues. As DNA, the CDR3 is TGTGCCAGCAGCTTAGGGGCCAGACTGGAGACCCAGTGCTTC. It specifies CASSLGARLETQCF.

The gene calls are TRBV4-2 and TRBJ1-6, with D unresolved. The V gene lost 6 bases and the J gene lost 9 bases, with 15 bases spanning the gap. Germline V gene data show CDR1 as LGHNA and CDR2 as YNFKEQ. The CDR3 loop spans 14 amino acids. The CDR3 bases are TGTGCCAGCAGGGACCAGGAGTTTATTTCACCCCTCCACTTT. This encodes CASRDQEFISPLHF.

Many counts were recorded for this clonotype. The gene calls are TRBV29-1 and TRBJ2-1; 7 bases are shared with TRBD1. CDR1 is SQVTM, CDR2 ANQGSEA, per germline. This CDR3 spans 14 amino acids. With 7 bases clipped from V and 6 bases from J, the junction kept 12 bases outside the gene matches. In nucleotides, the CDR3 is TGCAGCGGGGACAGTTTCGGTCTAAGCAATGAGCAGTTCTTC. Translating gives CSGDSFGLSNEQFF.

This clonotype was observed a handful of times. The J gene is TRBJ2-4, the V gene TRBV4-2; TRBD1 agrees at 8 bases. V dropped 0 bases and J dropped 6; count of bases not matched to a gene: 4. This CDR3 has 15 amino acids. CDR1 is LGHNA, CDR2 YNFKEQ, per germline. CDR3: CASSQDGTGGNIQYF. In DNA form, the CDR3 reads TGTGCCAGCAGCCAAGATGGCACAGGGGGAAACATTCAGTACTTC.

This clonotype was detected once. The conserved phenylalanine or tryptophan is not found at the CDR3 terminus, so this likely reflects a read error. V is TRBV14 and J is TRBJ2-7; no firm D call. The germline V gene encodes CDR1 SGHDN and CDR2 FVKESK. This CDR3 has 13 residues. Trimming stripped 1 base from V and 4 bases from J, with 8 bases between. The CDR3 spells CASSQVEPYEQYI. DNA of the CDR3: TGTGCCAGCAGCCAAGTTGAACCTTACGAGCAGTACATC.

A word on this clonotype: One end of the junction does not line up with germline, which may come from a read error. The V call is TRBV4-2, the J call TRBJ2-5; 9 positions match TRBD2. CDR1 LGHNA and CDR2 YNFKEQ come from the germline V gene. This CDR3 is 18 amino acids long. CDR3 sequence (DNA): TGTGCCAGCAACCAAGAATATTGGTTAGCGGGAGCGGTGGAGACCCAGTACTTC. It encodes CASNQEYWLAGAVETQYF.

As to this clonotype: This could be a read error, since a much larger clone is one nucleotide away. V usage is TRBV12-3 or TRBV12-4 and J usage is TRBJ2-4; D may be TRBD1 or TRBD2 (5 bases each). The CDR3 consists of 13 residues. CDR3 nucleotides: TGTGCCAGCGGCAAGGGGAGTTTAAACATTCAGCACTTC. Translating it yields CASGKGSLNIQHF.

In the case of this clonotype: Possible read error: a much larger clone is one base away. The chain employs TRBV29-1 and TRBJ1-2; no clear D. With 6 bases removed from V and 1 base from J, the gap between germline ends came to 15 bases. The CDR3 has 14 amino acids. Per the germline V gene, CDR1 is SQVTM and CDR2 is ANQGSEA. The CDR3 sequence is CSVKGWEVNYGYTF. CDR3 DNA sequence: TGCAGCGTCAAGGGCTGGGAGGTTAACTATGGCTACACCTTC.

The chain employs TRBV6-2 or TRBV6-3 and TRBJ1-1; D is unclear. Germline values: CDR1 MNHEY, CDR2 SVGEGT. The length of the CDR3 is 14 residues. Trimming took off 0 bases at V and 5 bases at J, with 10 bases between the two ends. The CDR3 is CASSYSRGQTEAFF. DNA of the CDR3: TGTGCCAGCAGTTACTCGCGGGGTCAAACTGAAGCTTTCTTT.